The rows below give T cell receptor beta chains drawn from one sample of a study of cytomegalovirus exposure and HLA in healthy donors. Profiling relied on immunoSEQ multiplex PCR, and the TCRdb table lists in-frame clones only, not all of them. The sample shows some 150,000 clones, around four fifths of them seen only once. The sequenced sample was PBMCs. Every receptor here comes from a woman aged 50 to 60 in good health and CMV-seronegative. CDR3s include the opening cysteine and the closing phenylalanine or tryptophan. Fields, in order: D gene, clone size, V gene, J gene, CDR3 DNA, CDR3 protein. The D gene is left open where the match is weak. Expanded clones are given a class, and other clones once, few, many or no size at all.

D gene: TRBD1
clone size: -
V gene: TRBV28
J gene: TRBJ2-5
CDR3 DNA: TGTGCCAGCAGTTTAAGTCCGGGACAGACGCAAGAGACCCAGTACTTC
CDR3 protein: CASSLSPGQTQETQYF

D gene: TRBD2
clone size: -
V gene: TRBV4-3
J gene: TRBJ2-1
CDR3 DNA: TGCGCCAGCAGCCAGACTTTTGTAGCGGGAGGGGCCTACAATGAGCAGTTCTTC
CDR3 protein: CASSQTFVAGGAYNEQFF

D gene: TRBD2
clone size: once
V gene: TRBV4-2
J gene: TRBJ2-5
CDR3 DNA: TGTGCCAGCAGCCAAGACCTAGCGGGAGTGTGGATCCAGTACTTC
CDR3 protein: CASSQDLAGVWIQYF

D gene: -
clone size: -
V gene: TRBV7-2
J gene: TRBJ1-4
CDR3 DNA: TGTGCCAGCAGCCTATTGGGGCGGGGTGAAAAACTGTTTTTT
CDR3 protein: CASSLLGRGEKLFF

D gene: -
clone size: -
V gene: TRBV4-2
J gene: TRBJ2-6
CDR3 DNA: TGTGCCAGCAGCCAAGATTGGAGCTCTGGGGCCAACGTCCTGACTTTC
CDR3 protein: CASSQDWSSGANVLTF

D gene: -
clone size: -
V gene: TRBV7-2
J gene: TRBJ1-4
CDR3 DNA: TGTGCCAGCAGCTTAGAGAGCCAGGTTTATGCAACTAATGAAAAACTGTTTTTT
CDR3 protein: CASSLESQVYATNEKLFF

D gene: -
clone size: -
V gene: TRBV18
J gene: TRBJ1-1
CDR3 DNA: TGTGCCAGCTCACCCACACAGGGATCGAACACTGAAGCTTTCTTT
CDR3 protein: CASSPTQGSNTEAFF

D gene: -
clone size: once
V gene: TRBV5-1
J gene: TRBJ1-4
CDR3 DNA: TGCGCCAGCAGCTTAACCACAGCGGTCGGCGGTAATGAAAAACTGTTTTTT
CDR3 protein: CASSLTTAVGGNEKLFF

D gene: -
clone size: -
V gene: TRBV6-1
J gene: TRBJ1-6
CDR3 DNA: TGTGCCAGCAGTGAATTGGGCCCGTCCGGATACTATAATTCACCCCTCCACTTT
CDR3 protein: CASSELGPSGYYNSPLHF

D gene: -
clone size: -
V gene: TRBV7-2
J gene: TRBJ1-1
CDR3 DNA: TGTGCCAGCAACCCAACAGGGAGTAGAAGCTTTTTGAACACTGAAGCTTTCTTT
CDR3 protein: CASNPTGSRSFLNTEAFF

D gene: TRBD1
clone size: -
V gene: TRBV28
J gene: TRBJ1-4
CDR3 DNA: TGTGCCAGCAGTTTGACAGGGGGCATGCCTAATGAAAAACTGTTTTTT
CDR3 protein: CASSLTGGMPNEKLFF

D gene: TRBD1
clone size: -
V gene: TRBV15
J gene: TRBJ2-1
CDR3 DNA: TGTGCCACCAGCAGGATGGGACAGGGTTTCGGGGATGAGCAGTTCTTC
CDR3 protein: CATSRMGQGFGDEQFF

D gene: -
clone size: -
V gene: TRBV27
J gene: TRBJ1-5
CDR3 DNA: TGTGCCAGCAGTCCCCTTCAGAAACCTAATCAGCCCCAGCATTTT
CDR3 protein: CASSPLQKPNQPQHF

D gene: TRBD2
clone size: -
V gene: TRBV7-2
J gene: TRBJ2-1
CDR3 DNA: TGTGCCAGCAGCTTAGTGGGTAGCGGGAGGGCCCATGAGCAGTTCTTC
CDR3 protein: CASSLVGSGRAHEQFF

D gene: -
clone size: -
V gene: TRBV14
J gene: TRBJ1-4
CDR3 DNA: TGTGCCAGCAGCCCGCTGGTGCAGGGATATGAAAAACTGTTTTTT
CDR3 protein: CASSPLVQGYEKLFF

D gene: -
clone size: -
V gene: TRBV15
J gene: TRBJ1-4
CDR3 DNA: TGTGCCGCCAAAGGGGGGGAAGAAAAACTGTTTTTT
CDR3 protein: CAAKGGEEKLFF

D gene: -
clone size: few
V gene: TRBV6-6
J gene: TRBJ1-1
CDR3 DNA: TGTGCCAGCAATTCAGGGGCAAGAGCTTTCTTT
CDR3 protein: CASNSGARAFF

D gene: -
clone size: -
V gene: TRBV7-2
J gene: TRBJ2-3
CDR3 DNA: TGTGCCAGCAGCAGACAGACTAGCACAGATACGCAGTATTTT
CDR3 protein: CASSRQTSTDTQYF

D gene: -
clone size: -
V gene: TRBV4-3
J gene: TRBJ2-2
CDR3 DNA: TGCGCCAGCAGCCAAGATAGGGGGACACCTAACACCGGGGAGCTGTTTTTT
CDR3 protein: CASSQDRGTPNTGELFF

D gene: TRBD1
clone size: -
V gene: TRBV9
J gene: TRBJ1-2
CDR3 DNA: TGTGCCAGCTCCTCCGGGACAGGGTACGGCTATGGCTACACCTTC
CDR3 protein: CASSSGTGYGYGYTF

D gene: -
clone size: -
V gene: TRBV9
J gene: TRBJ2-6
CDR3 DNA: TGTGCCAGCATCACAGGACACTCTGGGGCCAACGTCCTGACTTTC
CDR3 protein: CASITGHSGANVLTF

D gene: -
clone size: -
V gene: TRBV13
J gene: TRBJ1-2
CDR3 DNA: TGTGCCAGCAGCTTAGGGTCCGGGGGGGACTATGGCTACACCTTC
CDR3 protein: CASSLGSGGDYGYTF

D gene: TRBD2
clone size: -
V gene: TRBV9
J gene: TRBJ2-6
CDR3 DNA: TGTGCCAGCAGCGTAGGAATTCTGAGCGGGGGGTCCCTTTACTCTGGGGCCAACGTCCTGACTTTC
CDR3 protein: CASSVGILSGGSLYSGANVLTF

D gene: -
clone size: -
V gene: TRBV29-1
J gene: TRBJ1-1
CDR3 DNA: TGCAGCGTTAAACAGGGTGGCACTGAAGCTTTCTTT
CDR3 protein: CSVKQGGTEAFF